The rows below give T cell receptor beta chains drawn from one sample of a study of blood T cell repertoires in COVID-19. The assay was immunoSEQ multiplex PCR, and TCRdb's table has in-frame clones only and misses some. Found here are 300,000 to 400,000 clones, around nine tenths of them singletons; the top ten hold about 3%. The sequencing sample was made of peripheral blood. These receptors were taken from a human donor in a cohort sampled during active COVID-19. The CDR3 runs from the conserved cysteine through the conserved F or W. A D gene is named only where the DNA matches it firmly. Rows may omit the clone size; those that give it use once, few, many or a size class.

v_call: TRBV2; j_call: TRBJ2-1; d_call: TRBD2; clone_size: few; cdr3_nt: TGTGCCAGCGTGGGGGGGTCTAGCGTATACAATGAGCAGTTCTTC; cdr3_aa: CASVGGSSVYNEQFF
v_call: TRBV6-5; j_call: TRBJ2-2; d_call: TRBD1; clone_size: -; cdr3_nt: TGTGCCATCCGGACAGGGGACACCGGGGAGCTGTTTTTT; cdr3_aa: CAIRTGDTGELFF
v_call: TRBV3-1/TRBV3-2; j_call: TRBJ2-5; d_call: -; clone_size: -; cdr3_nt: TGTGCCAGCAGCCAAGTACAGTTTCGGGGAGGAACCCAGTACTTC; cdr3_aa: CASSQVQFRGGTQYF
v_call: TRBV29-1; j_call: TRBJ2-1; d_call: -; clone_size: -; cdr3_nt: TGCAGCGTTGAAGCGGAACGAGGTTGGAATGAGCAGTTCTTC; cdr3_aa: CSVEAERGWNEQFF
v_call: TRBV3-1/TRBV3-2; j_call: TRBJ1-5; d_call: -; clone_size: -; cdr3_nt: TGTGCCAGCAGCAAAGGAATAGCAGACGAATTCAATCAGCCCCAGCATTTT; cdr3_aa: CASSKGIADEFNQPQHF
v_call: TRBV19; j_call: TRBJ2-7; d_call: TRBD1; clone_size: -; cdr3_nt: TGTGCCAGTCAGGGGGCGCGATCATACGAGCAGTACTTC; cdr3_aa: CASQGARSYEQYF
v_call: TRBV3-1/TRBV3-2; j_call: TRBJ1-4; d_call: TRBD1; clone_size: many; cdr3_nt: TGTGCCAGCAGCCAGGGACAGGGTAGAGAAAAACTGTTTTTT; cdr3_aa: CASSQGQGREKLFF
v_call: TRBV30; j_call: TRBJ1-2; d_call: TRBD1; clone_size: -; cdr3_nt: TGTGCCTGGAGCCAGGGGACAGGCTATGGCTACACCTTC; cdr3_aa: CAWSQGTGYGYTF
v_call: TRBV5-1; j_call: TRBJ2-7; d_call: TRBD1; clone_size: -; cdr3_nt: TGCGCCAGCAGCTTCCGGGACAGGTACTACGAGCAGTACTTC; cdr3_aa: CASSFRDRYYEQYF
v_call: TRBV24-1; j_call: TRBJ2-3; d_call: -; clone_size: -; cdr3_nt: TGTGCCACCTACCAGGTACAGGCAGATACGCAGTATTTT; cdr3_aa: CATYQVQADTQYF
v_call: TRBV6-6; j_call: TRBJ2-3; d_call: TRBD1; clone_size: -; cdr3_nt: TGTGCCAGCAGTTACGGCAGGGGGACGCTCACAGATACGCAGTATTTT; cdr3_aa: CASSYGRGTLTDTQYF
v_call: TRBV11-2; j_call: TRBJ2-3; d_call: TRBD2; clone_size: once; cdr3_nt: TGTGCCAGCAGCACCCGGACTAGCGGACGCACAGATACGCAGTATTTT; cdr3_aa: CASSTRTSGRTDTQYF
v_call: TRBV6-5; j_call: TRBJ1-2; d_call: -; clone_size: -; cdr3_nt: TGTGCCAGCAGTTATCTAGGGGGGGCTGGCTACACCTTC; cdr3_aa: CASSYLGGAGYTF
v_call: TRBV7-2; j_call: TRBJ2-6; d_call: -; clone_size: -; cdr3_nt: TGTGCCAGCAGCTTAGCACGCGGGACTGGGGCCAACGTCCTGACTTTC; cdr3_aa: CASSLARGTGANVLTF
v_call: TRBV5-1; j_call: TRBJ1-2; d_call: TRBD1; clone_size: once; cdr3_nt: TGCGCCAGCAGCTTGGGCCTGACAGGGGGCCGGGGCTACACCTTC; cdr3_aa: CASSLGLTGGRGYTF
v_call: TRBV7-2; j_call: TRBJ2-7; d_call: TRBD2; clone_size: -; cdr3_nt: TGTGCCAGCAGCTTCACTAGCGGGGGCCCCTACGAGCAGTACTTC; cdr3_aa: CASSFTSGGPYEQYF